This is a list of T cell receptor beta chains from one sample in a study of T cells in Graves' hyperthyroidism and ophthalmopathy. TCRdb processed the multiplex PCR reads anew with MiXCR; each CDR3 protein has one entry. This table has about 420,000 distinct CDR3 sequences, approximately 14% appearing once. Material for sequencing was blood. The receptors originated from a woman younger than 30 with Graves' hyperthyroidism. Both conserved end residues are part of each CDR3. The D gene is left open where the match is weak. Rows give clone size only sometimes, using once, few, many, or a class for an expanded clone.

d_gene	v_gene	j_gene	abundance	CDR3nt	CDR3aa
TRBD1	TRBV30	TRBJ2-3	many	TGTGCCTGGAGTGTAGGCAGGGGGCGAACAGATACGCAGTATTTT	CAWSVGRGRTDTQYF
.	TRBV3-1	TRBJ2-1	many	TGTGCCAGCAGCCAAGGGTACCCGCGGGTCAATGAGCAGTTCTTC	CASSQGYPRVNEQFF
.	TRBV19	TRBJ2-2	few	TGTGCCAGTACCCCGTCATACGACGGCACCGGGGAGCTGTTTTTT	CASTPSYDGTGELFF
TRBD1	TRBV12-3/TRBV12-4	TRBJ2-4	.	TGTGCCAGCAGGGGACAGGGCTCGGATGCTGGAGCTACCAAAAACATTCAGTACTTC	CASRGQGSDAGATKNIQYF
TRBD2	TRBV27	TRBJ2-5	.	TGTGCCAGCAGGAAGAGTCCGGGACTACCCCAAGAGACCCAGTACTTC	CASRKSPGLPQETQYF
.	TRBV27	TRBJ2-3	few	TGTGCCAGCAGTTTATGGGGCGGGGAGGCAGATACGCAGTATTTT	CASSLWGGEADTQYF
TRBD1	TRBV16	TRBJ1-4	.	TGTGCCAGCAGCCCTCGACGGGGGACAGGTGGTGAAAAACTGTTTTTT	CASSPRRGTGGEKLFF
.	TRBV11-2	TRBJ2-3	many	TGTGCCAGCAGCCCAAGACGGCCCGGGCAAGCGCTCGCAGATACGCAGTATTTT	CASSPRRPGQALADTQYF
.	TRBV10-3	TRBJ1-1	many	TGTGCCACCAGAAGGGGTCAGCAGAACACTGAAGCTTTCTTT	CATRRGQQNTEAFF
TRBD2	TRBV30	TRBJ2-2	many	TGTGCCTTCGTTGCGGGAGGGCCCCACACCGGGGAGCTGTTTTTT	CAFVAGGPHTGELFF
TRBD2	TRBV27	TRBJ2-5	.	TGTGCCAGCAGTCTGAGACTAGCGGGAGTGGGCCAAGAGACCCAGTACTTC	CASSLRLAGVGQETQYF
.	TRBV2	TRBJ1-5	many	TGTGCCAGCAGTGAAGGAGGGGAGGGGCAGCCCCAGCATTTT	CASSEGGEGQPQHF
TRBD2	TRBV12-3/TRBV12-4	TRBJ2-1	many	TGTGCCAGCAGGAACCCCGGACTAGCGGGAGTCAATGAGCAGTTCTTC	CASRNPGLAGVNEQFF
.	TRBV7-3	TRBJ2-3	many	TGTGCCAGCAGCTCCGGAGGGGGGATCGCAGATACGCAGTATTTT	CASSSGGGIADTQYF
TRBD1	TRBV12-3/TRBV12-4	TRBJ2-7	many	TGTGCCAGCAGTTTCAGGGGGCGAACTCTCGGCGAGCAGTACTTC	CASSFRGRTLGEQYF
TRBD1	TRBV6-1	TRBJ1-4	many	TGTGCCAGCAGTGGACAGGGTACAACTAATGAAAAACTGTTTTTT	CASSGQGTTNEKLFF
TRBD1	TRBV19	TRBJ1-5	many	TGTGCCAGTAGTATAGGGACAGGTGATCGTCAGCCCCAGCATTTT	CASSIGTGDRQPQHF
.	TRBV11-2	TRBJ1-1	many	TGTGCCAGCAGCTTAGTGGGGGGCACTGAAGCTTTCTTT	CASSLVGGTEAFF
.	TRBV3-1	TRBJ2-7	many	TGTGCCAGCAGTCCTACCCGGGACGCCCAGAGGCAGTACTTC	CASSPTRDAQRQYF
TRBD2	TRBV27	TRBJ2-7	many	TGTGCCAGCAGTCCCCGGGTGGGGGGGAGCTACGAGCAGTACTTC	CASSPRVGGSYEQYF
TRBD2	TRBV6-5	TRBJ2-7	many	TGTGCCAGCAGTTACTCTGCGGGAGGATCCTACGAGCAGTACTTC	CASSYSAGGSYEQYF
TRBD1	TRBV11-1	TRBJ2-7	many	TGTGCCAGCAGCTTAGTTTCGGCGGGACAGGGTTACGAGCAGTACTTC	CASSLVSAGQGYEQYF
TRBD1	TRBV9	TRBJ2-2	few	TGTGCCAGCAGCCCACAGGGGGCACCGAACACCGGGGAGCTGTTTTTT	CASSPQGAPNTGELFF
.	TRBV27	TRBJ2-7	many	TGTGCCAGCTCCCTCGGCGGGTCCCACGAGCAGTACTTC	CASSLGGSHEQYF
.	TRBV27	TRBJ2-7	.	TGTGCCAGCAGTGAGGGACGACCCCCGGACGAGCAGTACTTT	CASSEGRPPDEQYF
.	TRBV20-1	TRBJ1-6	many	TGCAGTGCTAGACGCGGGGGCGAGAATTCACCCCTCCACTTT	CSARRGGENSPLHF
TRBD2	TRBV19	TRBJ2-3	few	TGTGCCAGTACCCCTAGCGGGACGACCACAGATACGCAGTATTTT	CASTPSGTTTDTQYF
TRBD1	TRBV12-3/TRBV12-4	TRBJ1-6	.	TGTGCCAGCAGTGACCCCGGCAGGGGGAATTCACCCCTCCACTTT	CASSDPGRGNSPLHF